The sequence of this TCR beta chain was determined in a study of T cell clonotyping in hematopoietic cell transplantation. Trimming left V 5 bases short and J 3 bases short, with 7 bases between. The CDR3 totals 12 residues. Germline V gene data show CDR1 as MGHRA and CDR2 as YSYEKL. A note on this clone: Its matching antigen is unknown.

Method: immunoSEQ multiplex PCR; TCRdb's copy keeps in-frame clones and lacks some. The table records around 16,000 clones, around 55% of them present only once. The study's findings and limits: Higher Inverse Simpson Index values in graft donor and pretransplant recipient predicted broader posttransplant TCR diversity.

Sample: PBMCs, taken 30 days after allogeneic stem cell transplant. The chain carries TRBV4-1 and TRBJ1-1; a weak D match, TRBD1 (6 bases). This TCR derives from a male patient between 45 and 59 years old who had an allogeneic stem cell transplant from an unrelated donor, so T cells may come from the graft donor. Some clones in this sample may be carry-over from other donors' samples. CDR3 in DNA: TGCGCCAGCAGCTACAGGGACACTGAAGCTTTCTTT. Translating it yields CASSYRDTEAFF.